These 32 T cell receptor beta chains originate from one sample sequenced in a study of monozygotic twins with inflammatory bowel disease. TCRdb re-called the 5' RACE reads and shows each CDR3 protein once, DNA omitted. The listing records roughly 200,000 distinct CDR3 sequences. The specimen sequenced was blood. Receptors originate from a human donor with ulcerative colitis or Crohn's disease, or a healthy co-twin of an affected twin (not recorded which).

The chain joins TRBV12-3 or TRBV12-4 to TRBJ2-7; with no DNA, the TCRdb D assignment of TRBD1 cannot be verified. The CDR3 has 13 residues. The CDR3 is CASSLRGRIEQYF.

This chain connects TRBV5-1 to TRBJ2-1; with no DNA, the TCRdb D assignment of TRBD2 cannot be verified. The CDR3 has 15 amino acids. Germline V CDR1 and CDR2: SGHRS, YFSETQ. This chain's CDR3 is CASSLDAGALDEQFF. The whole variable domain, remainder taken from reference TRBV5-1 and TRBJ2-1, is KAGVTQTPRYLIKTRGQQVTLSCSPISGHRSVSWYQQTPGQGLQFLFEYFSETQRNKGNFPGRFSGRQFSNSRSEMNVSTLELGDSALYLCASSLDAGALDEQFFGPGTRLTVL.

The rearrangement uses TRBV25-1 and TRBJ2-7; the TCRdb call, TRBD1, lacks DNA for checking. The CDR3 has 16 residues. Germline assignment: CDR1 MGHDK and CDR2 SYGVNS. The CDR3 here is CASSVREGTSPYEQYF.

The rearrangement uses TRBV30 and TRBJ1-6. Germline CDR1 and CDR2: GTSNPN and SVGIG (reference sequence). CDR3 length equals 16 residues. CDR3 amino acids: CAWRSTMSSYNSPLHF.

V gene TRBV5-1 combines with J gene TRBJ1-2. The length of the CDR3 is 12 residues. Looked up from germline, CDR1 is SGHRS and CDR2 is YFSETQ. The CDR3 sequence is CASRNQDQGYTF.

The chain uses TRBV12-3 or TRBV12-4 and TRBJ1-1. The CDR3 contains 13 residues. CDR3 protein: CASSLDALTEAFF.

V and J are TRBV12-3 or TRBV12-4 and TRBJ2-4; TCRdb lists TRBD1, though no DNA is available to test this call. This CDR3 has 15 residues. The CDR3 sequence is CASSADSLAKNIQYF.

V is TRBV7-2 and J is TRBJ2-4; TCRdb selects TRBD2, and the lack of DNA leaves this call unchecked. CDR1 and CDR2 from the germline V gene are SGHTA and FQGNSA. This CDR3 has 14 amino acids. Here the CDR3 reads CASLAAGMGNIQYF.

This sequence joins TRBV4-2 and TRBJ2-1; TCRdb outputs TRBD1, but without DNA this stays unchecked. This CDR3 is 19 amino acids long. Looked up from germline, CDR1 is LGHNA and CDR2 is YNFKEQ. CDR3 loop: CASSQDYPPSGRLYNEQFF.

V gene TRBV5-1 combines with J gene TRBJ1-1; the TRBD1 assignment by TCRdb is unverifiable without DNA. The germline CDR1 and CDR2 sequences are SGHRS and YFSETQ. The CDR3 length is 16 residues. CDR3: CASSFGTPGSNTEAFF.

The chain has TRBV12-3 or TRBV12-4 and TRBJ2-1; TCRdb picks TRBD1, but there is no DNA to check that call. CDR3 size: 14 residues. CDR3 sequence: CASSSLRVADEQFF.

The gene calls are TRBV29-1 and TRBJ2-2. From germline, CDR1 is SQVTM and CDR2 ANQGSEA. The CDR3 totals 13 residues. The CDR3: CSVSVTNTGELFF.

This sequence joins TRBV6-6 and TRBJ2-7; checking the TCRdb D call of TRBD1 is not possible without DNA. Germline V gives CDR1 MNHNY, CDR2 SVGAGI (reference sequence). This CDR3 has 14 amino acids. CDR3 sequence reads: CASSYTGGSYEQYF.

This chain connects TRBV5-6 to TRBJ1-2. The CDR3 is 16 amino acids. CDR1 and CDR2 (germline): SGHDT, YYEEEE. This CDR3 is CASSLTRRTTSYGYTF.

This CDR3 reads CASSSRAFNEQFF. The chain recombines TRBV7-9 with TRBJ2-1; TCRdb outputs TRBD1, but without DNA this stays unchecked. Germline V gene sequence: CDR1 SEHNR, CDR2 FQNEAQ (reference sequence). The CDR3 covers 13 residues.

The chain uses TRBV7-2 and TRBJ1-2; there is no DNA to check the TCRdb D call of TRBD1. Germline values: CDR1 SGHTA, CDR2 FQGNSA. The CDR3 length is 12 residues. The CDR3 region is CASSPGTGGYTF.

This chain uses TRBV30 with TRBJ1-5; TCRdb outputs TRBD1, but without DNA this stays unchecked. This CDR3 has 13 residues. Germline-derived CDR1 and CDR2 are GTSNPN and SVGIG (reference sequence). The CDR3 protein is CAWSVTGGEPQHF.

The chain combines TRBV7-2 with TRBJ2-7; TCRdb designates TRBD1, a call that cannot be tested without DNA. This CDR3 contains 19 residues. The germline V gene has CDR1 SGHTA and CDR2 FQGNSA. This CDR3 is CASSLARPRDPPYRHEQYF. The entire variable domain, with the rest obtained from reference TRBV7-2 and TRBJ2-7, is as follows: GAGVSQSPSNKVTEKGKDVELRCDPISGHTALYWYRQSLGQGLEFLIYFQGNSAPDKSGLPSDRFSAERTGGSVSTLTIQRTQQEDSAVYLCASSLARPRDPPYRHEQYFGPGTRLTVT.

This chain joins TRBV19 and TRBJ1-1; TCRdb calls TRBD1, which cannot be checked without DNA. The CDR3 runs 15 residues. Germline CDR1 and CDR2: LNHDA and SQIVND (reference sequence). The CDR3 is CASSVLQGGAPEAFF.

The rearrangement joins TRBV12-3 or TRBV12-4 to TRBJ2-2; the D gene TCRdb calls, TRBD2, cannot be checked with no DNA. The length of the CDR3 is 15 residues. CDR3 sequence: CASSFRRGATGELFF.

CDR3 residues: CSATDPGQGMDEQYF. The chain couples TRBV20-1 to TRBJ2-7; absent DNA, TCRdb's TRBD1 call cannot be checked. The CDR3 covers 15 residues. The germline V gene encodes CDR1 DFQATT and CDR2 SNEGSKA (reference sequence).

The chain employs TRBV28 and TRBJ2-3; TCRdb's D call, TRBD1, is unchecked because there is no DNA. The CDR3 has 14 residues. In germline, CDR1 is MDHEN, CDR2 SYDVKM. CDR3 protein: CASSLSDNTDTQYF. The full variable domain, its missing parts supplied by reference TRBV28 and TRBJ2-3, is DVKVTQSSRYLVKRTGEKVFLECVQDMDHENMFWYRQDPGLGLRLIYFSYDVKMKEKGDIPEGYSVSREKKERFSLILESASTNQTSMYLCASSLSDNTDTQYFGPGTRLTVL.

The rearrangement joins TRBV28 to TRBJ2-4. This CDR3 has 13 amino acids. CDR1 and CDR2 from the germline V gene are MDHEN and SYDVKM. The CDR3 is CASVTRTKNIQYF. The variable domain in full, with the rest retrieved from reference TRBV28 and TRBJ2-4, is DVKVTQSSRYLVKRTGEKVFLECVQDMDHENMFWYRQDPGLGLRLIYFSYDVKMKEKGDIPEGYSVSREKKERFSLILESASTNQTSMYLCASVTRTKNIQYFGAGTRLSVL.

The CDR3 protein is CASSFSSVPSNYGYTF. The gene calls are TRBV12-3 or TRBV12-4 and TRBJ1-2; TCRdb designates TRBD1, a call that cannot be tested without DNA. This CDR3 is built from 16 residues.

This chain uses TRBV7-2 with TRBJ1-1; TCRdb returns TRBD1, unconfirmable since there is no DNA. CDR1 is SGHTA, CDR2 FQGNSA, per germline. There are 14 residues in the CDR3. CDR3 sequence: CASRFTGKNTEAFF.

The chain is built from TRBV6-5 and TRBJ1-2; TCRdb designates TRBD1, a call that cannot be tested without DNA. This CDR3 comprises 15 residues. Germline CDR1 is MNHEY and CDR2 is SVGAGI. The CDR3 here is CASSYSPGENYGYTF.

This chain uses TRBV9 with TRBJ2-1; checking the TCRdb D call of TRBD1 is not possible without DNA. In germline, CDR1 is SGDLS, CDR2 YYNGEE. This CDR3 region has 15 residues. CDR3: CASSVRTGGYNEQFF.

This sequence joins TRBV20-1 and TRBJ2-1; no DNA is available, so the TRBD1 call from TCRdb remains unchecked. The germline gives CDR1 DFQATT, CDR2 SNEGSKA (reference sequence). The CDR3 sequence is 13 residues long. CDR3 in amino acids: CSATREFRSEQFF.

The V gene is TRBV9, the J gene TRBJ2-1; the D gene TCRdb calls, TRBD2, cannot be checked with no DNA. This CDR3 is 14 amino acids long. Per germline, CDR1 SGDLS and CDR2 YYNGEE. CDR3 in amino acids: CASSDRGGDNEQFF.

The CDR3: CASSPPGTFGLNGYTF. The chain uses TRBV12-3 or TRBV12-4 and TRBJ1-2; the TCRdb D gene call, TRBD1, has no DNA to confirm it. The length of the CDR3 is 16 residues.

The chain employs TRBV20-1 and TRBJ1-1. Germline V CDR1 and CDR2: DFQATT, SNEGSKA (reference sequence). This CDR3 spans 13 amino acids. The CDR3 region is CSASLTRNTEAFF.

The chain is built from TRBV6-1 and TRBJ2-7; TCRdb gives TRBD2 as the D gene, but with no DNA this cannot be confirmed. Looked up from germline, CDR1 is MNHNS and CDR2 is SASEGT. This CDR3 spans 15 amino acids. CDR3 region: CASSGGTSGSWEQYF.